The 19 T cell receptor beta chains below all came from one sample that was sequenced in a study of identical twins. TCRdb reprocessed the 5' RACE reads via MiXCR and lists one record per CDR3 protein. The table has 400,000 to 650,000 distinct CDR3 sequences, under 25% seen once. The sample was also reused in another study, on T cells expressing NK-cell markers.

Sequences were obtained from CD4+ T cells sorted from blood. Every receptor here comes from a woman between 18 and 30 years old in good health.

There are many counts of this clonotype. The rearrangement links TRBV18 to TRBJ2-2; no firm D call. The CDR3 is 16 residues long. CDR1 and CDR2 (germline): KGHSH, LQKENI. With 3 bases removed from V and 0 bases from J, the gap between germline ends came to 11 bases. The CDR3 loop is CASSPTSTSNTGELFF. In nucleotides, the CDR3 is TGTGCCAGCTCACCGACCAGCACTTCGAACACCGGGGAGCTGTTTTTT. The full variable domain, its missing parts supplied by reference TRBV18 and TRBJ2-2, is NAGVMQNPRHLVRRRGQEARLRCSPMKGHSHVYWYRQLPEEGLKFMVYLQKENIIDESGMPKERFSAEFPKEGPSILRIQQVVRGDSAAYFCASSPTSTSNTGELFFGEGSRLTVL.

The V and J genes are TRBV20-1 and TRBJ2-3; D is uncertain. CDR1 and CDR2 (germline): DFQATT, SNEGSKA (reference sequence). V shed 6 bases and J shed 3 bases, with 7 bases lying between them. CDR3 length: 11 residues. CDR3 DNA: TGCAGTGCGGGTACAACAGATACGCAGTATTTT. The encoded protein is CSAGTTDTQYF.

This chain uses TRBV19 with TRBJ1-6; D call uncertain. Germline CDR1 is LNHDA and CDR2 is SQIVND (reference sequence). This CDR3 is 15 amino acids long. Trimming removed 6 bases at V and 6 bases at J, with 15 bases between. In DNA form, the CDR3 reads TGTGCCAGTAGCCCGCCCGGCGGCTTTAATTCACCCCTCCACTTT. This encodes CASSPPGGFNSPLHF.

This clonotype was detected only a few times. This chain uses TRBV18 with TRBJ2-7, with TRBD2 as a possible D gene (6 bases). The CDR3 covers 11 residues. The germline CDR1 and CDR2 sequences are KGHSH and LQKENI. Trimming took off 3 bases at V and 7 bases at J, with 7 bases between the two ends. The CDR3 loop is CASSPGGEQYF. The CDR3 DNA reads as TGTGCCAGCTCACCCGGGGGAGAGCAGTACTTC.

The chain links TRBV10-3 to TRBJ1-4; weak D call: TRBD1 (6 bases). Per the germline V gene, CDR1 is ENHRY and CDR2 is SYGVKD. The CDR3 is made up of 13 amino acids. Trimming removed 7 bases at V and 3 bases at J, with 9 bases between. This CDR3 reads CAITGGPNEKLFF. The CDR3, as DNA: TGTGCCATCACGGGGGGGCCTAATGAAAAACTGTTTTTT.

This rearrangement joins TRBV6-2 or TRBV6-3 to TRBJ1-1; weak D call: TRBD1 (6 bases). The germline gives CDR1 MNHEY, CDR2 SVGEGT. The CDR3 consists of 14 residues. V was clipped by 2 bases and J by 4 bases, with 11 bases between them. CDR3 loop: CASSYGRGGTEAFF. CDR3 DNA: TGTGCCAGCAGTTACGGCAGGGGTGGCACTGAAGCTTTCTTT.

This clonotype has a handful of counts. This chain joins TRBV20-1 and TRBJ1-4, with a tentative D call TRBD1 (5 bases). The CDR3 is 14 amino acids. V was pared by 5 bases and J by 8 bases, with 18 bases between. Germline V lookup: CDR1 DFQATT, CDR2 SNEGSKA (reference sequence). The CDR3 nucleotides read TGCAGTGCTCCCTCCAGGGATCTGAGGGAAAAACTGTTTTTT. It specifies CSAPSRDLREKLFF.

Only a few counts were recorded for this clonotype. The chain couples TRBV7-2 to TRBJ1-5, with D possibly TRBD1 on 5 matching bases. The CDR3 runs to 15 residues. The germline V and J ends were trimmed by 3 bases and 5 bases, with 14 bases remaining between them. In germline, CDR1 is SGHTA, CDR2 FQGNSA. CDR3 coding DNA: TGTGCCAGCAGCTTGGATCGGGGCCTATATCAGCCCCAGCATTTT. This sequence encodes CASSLDRGLYQPQHF.

This clonotype was observed a handful of times. This chain joins TRBV6-1 and TRBJ1-5; possibly TRBD1 for D (5 bases). Germline V CDR1 and CDR2: MNHNS, SASEGT. With 8 bases removed from V and 2 bases from J, the gap between germline ends came to 13 bases. The CDR3 is 14 amino acids. The CDR3 sequence is CASSRGGRNQPQHF. The CDR3, as DNA: TGTGCCAGCTCCCGGGGGGGACGCAATCAGCCCCAGCATTTT.

For this clonotype: The junction departs from germline at one end; a sequencing error may be responsible. The V and J genes are TRBV20-1 and TRBJ2-4, with D perhaps matching TRBD2 (6 bases). In germline, CDR1 is DFQATT, CDR2 SNEGSKA (reference sequence). CDR3 length: 16 amino acids. The CDR3 spells CNASLVGGGSKNIQYF. The CDR3 nucleotides read TGCAATGCTAGTTTAGTGGGAGGAGGTTCCAAAAACATTCAGTACTTC.

This clonotype was counted ten times or more. CDR3 sequence: CASTLGSNTGELFF. DNA for the CDR3: TGTGCCAGCACCCTAGGATCGAACACCGGGGAGCTGTTTTTT. V usage is TRBV3-1 and J usage is TRBJ2-2; D unclear. The germline V gene encodes CDR1 LGHDT and CDR2 YNNKEL (reference sequence). The CDR3 is 14 residues long. The V end lost 7 bases, the J end lost 0 bases, and 9 bases lay between the germline ends.

This clonotype showed up many times. The chain links TRBV11-2 to TRBJ2-7; possible D gene TRBD1, 6 bases. V was pared by 5 bases and J by 6 bases, with 8 bases between. This CDR3 spans 11 amino acids. Germline V lookup: CDR1 SGHAT, CDR2 FQNNGV. Here the CDR3 DNA reads TGTGCCAGCAGCGGACAGCTCGAGCAGTACTTC. This sequence encodes CASSGQLEQYF.

The chain combines TRBV5-1 with TRBJ1-2; D might be TRBD1 (5 bases). Germline V gene lookup returns CDR1 SGHRS and CDR2 YFSETQ. Trimming took 0 bases from V and 4 from J, leaving 16 bases between them. This CDR3 comprises 16 residues. CDR3 bases: TGCGCCAGCAGCTTGGGAGCAGGAGGGGCTCTCTATGGCTACACCTTC. Amino acids: CASSLGAGGALYGYTF.

This clonotype came up a few times. The chain links TRBV24-1 to TRBJ2-1; 10 bases are shared with TRBD2. The trim removed 4 bases at V and 7 bases at J, leaving 6 bases unmatched. CDR3 length: 15 amino acids. Germline V gene data show CDR1 as KGHDR and CDR2 as SFDVKD. CDR3 sequence: CATSEASGSINEQFF. CDR3 sequence (DNA): TGTGCCACCAGTGAAGCTAGCGGGAGTATAAATGAGCAGTTCTTC.

The J gene is TRBJ1-4, the V gene TRBV5-1, with D possibly TRBD1 on 5 matching bases. Per germline, CDR1 SGHRS and CDR2 YFSETQ. V dropped 3 bases and J dropped 1 base, with 10 bases sitting between them. The CDR3 has 15 residues. For the CDR3, the DNA is TGCGCCAGCAGCTCAGGACATTTAACTAATGAAAAACTGTTTTTT. Amino acid sequence: CASSSGHLTNEKLFF. Combining the CDR3 with reference TRBV5-1 and TRBJ1-4 gives the whole variable domain KAGVTQTPRYLIKTRGQQVTLSCSPISGHRSVSWYQQTPGQGLQFLFEYFSETQRNKGNFPGRFSGRQFSNSRSEMNVSTLELGDSALYLCASSSGHLTNEKLFFGSGTQLSVL.

The chain has TRBV11-2 and TRBJ2-3; 9 positions match TRBD2. Germline V lookup: CDR1 SGHAT, CDR2 FQNNGV. The CDR3 has 12 residues. The ends lost 8 bases at V and 4 bases at J; junction bases unmatched: 1. DNA of the CDR3: TGTGCCAGCCGACTAGCGGCAGATACGCAGTATTTT. The encoded protein is CASRLAADTQYF.

This clonotype was recorded a few times. The chain carries TRBV30 and TRBJ1-2; possible D gene TRBD1, 5 bases. CDR1 is GTSNPN and CDR2 is SVGIG in the germline V gene (reference sequence). The CDR3 covers 11 residues. The V gene lost 5 bases and the J gene lost 4 bases, with 8 bases spanning the gap. The CDR3 region is CAWAGGYGYTF. The CDR3 nucleotides are TGTGCCTGGGCCGGGGGCTATGGCTACACCTTC.

This clonotype has a handful of counts. This chain joins TRBV7-9 and TRBJ2-1, with D hard to call. This CDR3 is built from 13 residues. Between the trimmed V and J ends, which lost 6 bases and 5 bases, there was a span of 11 bases. CDR1 SEHNR and CDR2 FQNEAQ come from the germline V gene (reference sequence). The CDR3, as DNA: TGTGCCAGCAGTCAACCCGCGAACAATGAGCAGTTCTTC. It codes for CASSQPANNEQFF.

The rearrangement uses TRBV5-5 and TRBJ1-3; D remains unclear. Trimming cost V 7 bases and J 7 bases, with 15 bases left between them. Per germline, CDR1 SGHKS and CDR2 YYEKEE (reference sequence). This CDR3 has 13 amino acids. CDR3 DNA: TGTGCCAGCGCTAAAGTAGACTACAACACCATATATTTT. This encodes CASAKVDYNTIYF.